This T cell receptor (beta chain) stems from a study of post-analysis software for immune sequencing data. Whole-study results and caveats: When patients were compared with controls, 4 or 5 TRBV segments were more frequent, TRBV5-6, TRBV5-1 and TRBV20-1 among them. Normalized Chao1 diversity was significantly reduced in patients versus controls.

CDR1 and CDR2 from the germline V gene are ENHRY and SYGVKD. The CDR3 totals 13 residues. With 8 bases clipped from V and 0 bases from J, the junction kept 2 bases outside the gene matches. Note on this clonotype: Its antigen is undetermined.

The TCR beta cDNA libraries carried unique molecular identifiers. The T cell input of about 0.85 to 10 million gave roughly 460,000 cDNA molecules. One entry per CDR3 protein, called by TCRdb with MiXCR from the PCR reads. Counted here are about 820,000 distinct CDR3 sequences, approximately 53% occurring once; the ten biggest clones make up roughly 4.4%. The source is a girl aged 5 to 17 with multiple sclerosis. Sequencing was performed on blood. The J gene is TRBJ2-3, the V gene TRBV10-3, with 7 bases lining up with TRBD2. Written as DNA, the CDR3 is TGTGCCATCGGAGCGGGGAGCACAGATACGCAGTATTTT. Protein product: CAIGAGSTDTQYF.